The 20 T cell receptor beta chains given below trace back to one sample, sequenced in a study of CD39 and CD103 CD8 tumor-infiltrating T cells. Profiled with immunoSEQ multiplex PCR; TCRdb holds only in-frame clones, not every one. The table lists around 440 clones, 70% of them singletons. The source material was CD39- CD103+ CD8+ T cells sorted from the tumor. Documented subset: CD103+CD39- single-positive CD45RA- CD8 T cells. Every receptor here comes from a human donor with head and neck squamous cell carcinoma.

The V and J genes are TRBV4-2 and TRBJ2-3; 8 nucleotides line up with TRBD2. V shed 4 bases and J 1 base; nucleotides not matched to a gene: 7. CDR3 length: 16 amino acids. Germline CDR1 reads LGHNA; CDR2 reads YNFKEQ. The CDR3 spells CASSLSLSGGTDTQYF. The DNA of the CDR3 is TGTGCCAGCAGCCTGTCCCTTAGCGGGGGCACAGATACGCAGTATTTT.

In its sample, this clone was seen a few times. J is TRBJ2-5 and V is TRBV30; 10 nucleotides line up with TRBD1. J lost 4 bases, V lost 3 bases, and 8 bases had no gene match. The CDR3 is 15 residues long. CDR1 and CDR2 (germline): GTSNPN, SVGIG (reference sequence). In DNA, the CDR3 is TGTGCCTGGAGGCGACCGGGACAGGGGTTAGAGACCCAGTACTTC. Translation: CAWRRPGQGLETQYF.

This clone was detected a few times. This chain joins TRBV6-1 and TRBJ1-2, with D unresolved. Trimming cost V 3 bases and J 4 bases, with 9 bases left between them. The CDR3 runs to 13 residues. Germline V gene sequence: CDR1 MNHNS, CDR2 SASEGT. In DNA form, the CDR3 reads TGTGCCAGCAGTGACGGGATAGGCTATGGCTACACCTTC. Translating it yields CASSDGIGYGYTF.

This clone is termed hyperexpanded (1% or more). The sample has other DNA sequences that encode this CDR3 too. The gene calls are TRBV27 and TRBJ1-2, with 8 bases that match TRBD1. This CDR3 spans 14 amino acids. V dropped 2 bases and J dropped 2; count of bases not matched to a gene: 1. Germline V gives CDR1 MNHEY, CDR2 SMNVEV (reference sequence). The DNA for the CDR3 is TGTGCCAGCAGTTTACAGGGGGCGAACTATGGCTACACCTTC. Protein sequence: CASSLQGANYGYTF.

V usage is TRBV6-1 and J usage is TRBJ2-2; weak D call: TRBD2 (6 bases). Trimming shortened V by 0 bases and J by 6 bases, and 11 bases separated the two germline ends. Germline V gives CDR1 MNHNS, CDR2 SASEGT. This CDR3 has 15 amino acids. CDR3 nucleotide sequence: TGTGCCAGCAGTGAAGCGGTTGGGACTGCCGGGGAGCTGTTTTTT. Translating it yields CASSEAVGTAGELFF.

The chain joins TRBV5-1 to TRBJ1-1, with D hard to call. This CDR3 has 15 residues. The V gene lost 0 bases and the J gene lost 1 base, with 10 bases spanning the gap. Germline V gene data show CDR1 as SGHRS and CDR2 as YFSETQ. The CDR3: CASSLARGGNTEAFF. In DNA, the CDR3 is TGCGCCAGCAGCTTGGCTCGCGGTGGGAACACTGAAGCTTTCTTT.

The J gene is TRBJ2-7, the V gene TRBV27; 10 nucleotides align to TRBD1. The junction had 11 bases not matched to a gene; V was cut back by 3 bases and J by 3 bases. This CDR3 has 17 residues. CDR1 MNHEY and CDR2 SMNVEV come from the germline V gene (reference sequence). The CDR3 here is CASSFQRGQGKDYEQYF. The CDR3 DNA reads TGTGCCAGCAGTTTTCAGAGGGGACAGGGGAAAGACTACGAGCAGTACTTC.

This chain joins TRBV10-3 and TRBJ1-2; D perhaps matches TRBD1 (6 bases). Germline V gene lookup returns CDR1 ENHRY and CDR2 SYGVKD. The CDR3 runs 14 residues. V was shortened by 4 bases and J by 6 bases, with 15 bases between the two germline ends. The CDR3 DNA sequence: TGTGCCATCAGTGCCGAGACAGGTCCGAATGGCTACACCTTC. Encoded protein: CAISAETGPNGYTF.

The V gene is TRBV9, the J gene TRBJ2-7; TRBD1 aligns across 7 bases. CDR3 length equals 16 residues. Trimming at V came to 3 bases and at J to 5 bases, leaving 14 bases not matched to a gene. Germline V gene data show CDR1 as SGDLS and CDR2 as YYNGEE. CDR3 residues: CASSARSTGIENEQYF. CDR3 sequence (DNA): TGTGCCAGCAGCGCCCGATCGACAGGGATCGAGAACGAGCAGTACTTC.

V and J are TRBV11-2 and TRBJ1-4; 7 positions match TRBD1. Germline loops: CDR1 SGHAT, CDR2 FQNNGV. This CDR3 spans 15 amino acids. V was pared by 4 bases and J by 7 bases, with 9 bases of the junction left unmatched. CDR3 DNA: TGTGCCAGCAGCTCATTTAGGGGGCGAAGTGAAAAACTGTTTTTT. It translates to CASSSFRGRSEKLFF.

The CDR3, as DNA: TGTGCCAGCAGCTTAGAGAGGGGGTTGGGGTACGAGCAGTACTTC. Protein: CASSLERGLGYEQYF. This chain joins TRBV7-6 and TRBJ2-7, with D possibly matching TRBD1 (6 bases). Trimming shortened V by 1 base and J by 4 bases, and 14 bases separated the two germline ends. The CDR3 loop spans 15 amino acids. Germline V lookup: CDR1 SGHVS, CDR2 FNYEAQ.

This clone was counted once. This chain uses TRBV4-3 with TRBJ2-6, with D unclear. The V end was cut by 0 bases, the J end by 0 bases, with 12 bases between. This CDR3 spans 18 amino acids. The V gene's germline CDR1 is LGHNA and CDR2 YSLEER. The CDR3 region is CASSQDVTGSSGANVLTF. In DNA, the CDR3 is TGCGCCAGCAGCCAAGATGTCACGGGTTCCTCTGGGGCCAACGTCCTGACTTTC.

The chain couples TRBV30 to TRBJ1-1; no definite D call. Per the germline V gene, CDR1 is GTSNPN and CDR2 is SVGIG (reference sequence). CDR3 size: 13 residues. Trimming removed 2 bases at V and 13 bases at J, with 20 bases between. CDR3 in amino acids: CAWSPDDMGPDFF. CDR3 sequence (DNA): TGTGCCTGGAGTCCCGACGATATGGGCCCTGATTTCTTT.

This chain connects TRBV4-2 to TRBJ2-2; D not certain. The germline V gene encodes CDR1 LGHNA and CDR2 YNFKEQ. The CDR3 consists of 14 residues. V lost 1 base, J lost 8 bases, and 11 bases lay in between. CDR3 in DNA: TGTGCCAGCAGCCAAGGCCTTGAGAGTGGGGAGCTGTTTTTT. Protein product: CASSQGLESGELFF.

The chain recombines TRBV7-2 with TRBJ1-1, with D possibly TRBD1 on 6 matching bases. The CDR3 contains 16 residues. Germline V gene data show CDR1 as SGHTA and CDR2 as FQGNSA. The germline V and J ends were trimmed by 2 bases and 4 bases, with 17 bases remaining between them. The DNA of the CDR3 is TGTGCCAGCAGCTTAAGGTTCAGGGGCATCGGCACTGAAGCTTTCTTT. Translation gives CASSLRFRGIGTEAFF.

This rearrangement joins TRBV15 to TRBJ1-6; D gene uncertain. Germline lookup yields CDR1 LNHNV and CDR2 YYDKDF (reference sequence). Trimming removed 1 base at V and 8 bases at J, with 9 bases between. This CDR3 contains 14 residues. DNA of the CDR3: TGTGCCACCAGCAGAGTGAGGGTGGATTCACCCCTCCACTTT. Its translation: CATSRVRVDSPLHF.

This clone was counted once. This chain links TRBV2 with TRBJ2-5; 10 positions match TRBD2. Trimming took 7 bases from V and 0 from J; bases not matched to a gene: 5. Germline CDR1 reads SNHLY; CDR2 reads FYNNEI. CDR3 length equals 15 residues. CDR3: CASKYLAGDQETQYF. CDR3 in DNA: TGTGCCAGCAAATACCTAGCGGGGGACCAAGAGACCCAGTACTTC.

This chain uses TRBV27 with TRBJ1-5, with 7 positions matching TRBD1. This CDR3 is built from 15 residues. The V and J ends lost 5 bases and 4 bases, in that order; junction bases with no gene match: 8. Germline CDR1 reads MNHEY; CDR2 reads SMNVEV (reference sequence). CDR3 region: CASSETGQRNQPQHF. In nucleotides, the CDR3 is TGTGCCAGCAGTGAGACAGGGCAAAGGAATCAGCCCCAGCATTTT.

The chain is built from TRBV7-2 and TRBJ2-1; 8 nucleotides line up with TRBD2. From germline, CDR1 is SGHTA and CDR2 FQGNSA. CDR3 length: 17 residues. The V gene end was trimmed by 5 bases and the J gene end by 4 bases; junction bases not matched to a gene: 13. The CDR3 DNA reads as TGTGCCAGCAGCCGGAGGAAAAGCGGGGGAGAGTACAATGAGCAGTTCTTC. Protein sequence: CASSRRKSGGEYNEQFF.

The chain employs TRBV5-4 and TRBJ2-3; 14 bases map to TRBD2. This CDR3 spans 18 amino acids. Germline lookup yields CDR1 SGHNT and CDR2 YYREEE (reference sequence). The trim removed 3 bases at V and 6 bases at J, leaving 12 bases unmatched. As DNA, the CDR3 is TGTGCCAGCAGCTGGGGACTAGCGGGGGTATCCCCCACGGATACGCAGTATTTT. As protein: CASSWGLAGVSPTDTQYF.